One and the same sample provided the 15 T cell receptor beta chains below, sequenced in a study of Ad26.COV2.S vaccination and SARS-CoV-2 variants (dated by TCRdb to the early 2020s). This specimen's treatment or condition label, per the study, means: some 19 received Ad26.COV2.S at low or high dose, single or two shots; about 5 received placebo; per-sample allocation not given. For vaccine and placebo recipients, the sequenced repertoires came from samples collected on day 63 after the first injection. The receptor library was made with the immunoSEQ multiplex PCR assay. TCRdb provides this immuneACCESS table in a form limited to in-frame rearrangements. Some clones are lacking; in checked studies, under half of them reflect an unresolved V gene, and why the rest are absent is not known. This sample comprises under 550,000 clones, approximately 87% of them detected only once. The leading ten clones occupy 3.6% of the sample.

The input for sequencing was peripheral blood, taken in a trial of Ad26.COV2.S vaccine versus placebo. The receptors were sampled from a person between 18 and 59 years old who received the Ad26.COV2.S COVID-19 vaccine or a placebo.

The chain links TRBV28 to TRBJ1-4, with D maybe TRBD1 (5 bases). Trimming pared 6 bases from V and 0 bases from J, leaving 11 bases between. The CDR3 contains 15 residues. Germline CDR1 is MDHEN and CDR2 is SYDVKM. The CDR3 DNA reads as TGTGCCAGCAGCTTTGACAGAGCAACTAATGAAAAACTGTTTTTT. As protein: CASSFDRATNEKLFF.

This clone is medium-sized in the sample. CDR3 bases: TGCGCCAGCAGCCAAGATTCCGGGACAGGGGGCTACGAGCAGTACTTC. This sequence encodes CASSQDSGTGGYEQYF. The gene calls are TRBV4-3 and TRBJ2-7, with 11 nucleotides matching TRBD1. CDR3 length: 16 amino acids. From germline, CDR1 is LGHNA and CDR2 YSLEER. Germline trimming cut 0 bases from V and 3 bases from J; bases unmatched to any gene: 4.

This clone was counted a few times. This chain connects TRBV7-9 to TRBJ2-2; D ambiguous. Germline V CDR1 and CDR2: SEHNR, FQNEAQ (reference sequence). Between the trimmed V and J ends, which lost 6 bases and 0 bases, there was a span of 8 bases. CDR3 size: 14 residues. The chain's CDR3 is CASSRQANTGELFF. The CDR3 nucleotides are TGTGCCAGCAGTAGGCAGGCGAACACCGGGGAGCTGTTTTTT.

V and J are TRBV20-1 and TRBJ1-6; no definite D call. CDR3 length: 15 amino acids. Trimming pared 3 bases from V and 0 bases from J, leaving 9 bases between. Germline V lookup: CDR1 DFQATT, CDR2 SNEGSKA (reference sequence). Here the CDR3 reads CSASSPNSYNSPLHF. The DNA for the CDR3 is TGCAGTGCTAGTTCTCCGAACTCCTATAATTCACCCCTCCACTTT.

The chain's CDR3 is CASSLADRASDEQYF. The CDR3 coding sequence is TGTGCCAGCAGCTTAGCGGACAGGGCGAGCGACGAGCAGTACTTC. V and J are TRBV7-6 and TRBJ2-7, with TRBD1 matching over 8 bases. Germline loops: CDR1 SGHVS, CDR2 FNYEAQ. This CDR3 comprises 15 residues. Trimming took 0 bases from V and 5 from J; bases not matched to a gene: 6.

V and J are TRBV19 and TRBJ1-1; 7 nucleotides match TRBD1. The CDR3 spans 15 residues. V dropped 7 bases and J dropped 4; count of bases not matched to a gene: 12. Germline CDR1 is LNHDA and CDR2 is SQIVND (reference sequence). The CDR3 region is CASNRGAFLGTEAFF. As DNA, the CDR3 is TGTGCCAGTAACAGGGGCGCCTTTCTTGGCACTGAAGCTTTCTTT.

For this clone: Relative to the germline gene, one junction end is altered; a read error may explain this. V is TRBV4-2 and J is TRBJ2-6, with 11 nucleotides matching TRBD2. CDR1 and CDR2 (germline): LGHNA, YNFKEQ. The CDR3 is 18 amino acids. Here the CDR3 reads CASTQETLAGEGANVLTF. DNA of the CDR3: TGTGCCAGCACCCAAGAAACACTAGCGGGGGAGGGGGCCAACGTCCTGACTTTC.

The chain combines TRBV5-6 with TRBJ2-5, with TRBD2 matching over 8 bases. The length of the CDR3 is 15 residues. Germline lookup yields CDR1 SGHDT and CDR2 YYEEEE. J was trimmed by 1 base and V by 4 bases; bases with no gene match: 6. The CDR3 DNA sequence: TGTGCCAGCAGCCCTCTTGCGGGGGGCCAAGAGACCCAGTACTTC. Its protein product is CASSPLAGGQETQYF.

The V call is TRBV5-6, the J call TRBJ2-1; the D is unclear. The V and J ends lost 2 bases and 0 bases respectively, with 9 bases between them. Per the germline V gene, CDR1 is SGHDT and CDR2 is YYEEEE. There are 15 residues in the CDR3. The CDR3 nucleotides are TGTGCCAGCAGCTTAGACTGGAGCTCCTACAATGAGCAGTTCTTC. It is translated as CASSLDWSSYNEQFF.

The V gene is TRBV4-3, the J gene TRBJ1-6; D is uncertain. Between the trimmed V and J ends, which lost 2 bases and 8 bases, there was a span of 7 bases. This CDR3 spans 13 amino acids. Germline CDR1 LGHNA, CDR2 YSLEER. CDR3 nucleotides: TGCGCCAGCAGCCAAACCCCCGATTCACCCCTCCACTTT. Translating it yields CASSQTPDSPLHF.

The V and J genes are TRBV5-1 and TRBJ1-6; no clear D gene. The CDR3 runs to 15 residues. The germline V gene encodes CDR1 SGHRS and CDR2 YFSETQ. Trimming left V 6 bases short and J 0 bases short, with 10 bases between. The CDR3 DNA reads TGCGCCAGCAATCCGGGGAGCTCCTATAATTCACCCCTCCACTTT. Translated, it gives CASNPGSSYNSPLHF. The full variable domain, completed using reference TRBV5-1 and TRBJ1-6, is KAGVTQTPRYLIKTRGQQVTLSCSPISGHRSVSWYQQTPGQGLQFLFEYFSETQRNKGNFPGRFSGRQFSNSRSEMNVSTLELGDSALYLCASNPGSSYNSPLHFGNGTRLTVT.

The chain is built from TRBV2 and TRBJ2-1; TRBD2 matches at 7 bases. Trimming at V came to 1 base and at J to 3 bases, leaving 9 bases not matched to a gene. The CDR3 has 17 amino acids. The germline V gene encodes CDR1 SNHLY and CDR2 FYNNEI. This CDR3 is CASSEEEGLRVYNEQFF. The CDR3 DNA reads as TGTGCCAGCAGTGAAGAGGAGGGACTAAGAGTCTACAATGAGCAGTTCTTC.

The chain combines TRBV12-5 with TRBJ2-2; D is perhaps TRBD2 (6 bases). This CDR3 spans 14 amino acids. The germline gives CDR1 LGHNT, CDR2 FRNRAP. The V and J ends lost 5 bases and 5 bases respectively, with 12 bases between them. In DNA, the CDR3 is TGTGCTAGTGGTCCCGGCCGGGGGACCGGGGAGCTGTTTTTT. Translated: CASGPGRGTGELFF.

V and J are TRBV11-2 and TRBJ2-1; 9 bases are a match to TRBD2. Germline V gives CDR1 SGHAT, CDR2 FQNNGV. The CDR3 is made up of 16 amino acids. Losses at the gene ends were 6 bases for V and 15 bases for J; bases not matched to a gene: 21. CDR3 sequence (DNA): TGTGCCAGCAGAGCAGGCCCTGCGGGGGGGCCCACGTATCGGTTCTTC. Its translation is CASRAGPAGGPTYRFF.

The rearrangement links TRBV24-1 to TRBJ1-2; D not certain. The CDR3 is 12 amino acids. V was trimmed by 1 base and J by 8 bases, leaving 7 bases between them. Per the germline V gene, CDR1 is KGHDR and CDR2 is SFDVKD. The CDR3 DNA follows: TGTGCCACCAGTGATTTTATGGCGGGCTACACCTTC. It is translated as CATSDFMAGYTF.